The rows below give T cell receptor beta chains drawn from one sample of a study of graft-versus-host responses after intestinal transplantation. Generated by immunoSEQ multiplex PCR, the TCRdb table keeps only in-frame clones and is missing some. Of about 3,500 clones in the sample, about 95% were seen once. Sequencing was performed on PBMCs, taken 11 days after intestinal transplantation. These receptors came from a human patient who received an intestinal transplant, so some T cells may come from the graft donor. Both conserved end residues are part of each CDR3. D genes are given only for firm matches.

V	J	D	CDR3
TRBV19	TRBJ1-2	TRBD1	CASTYLRTGKAVNYGYTF
TRBV29-1	TRBJ1-3	.	CSVEDRDDRNLGNTIYF
TRBV7-9	TRBJ1-2	TRBD1	CASSLVGQGETNYGYTF
TRBV5-6	TRBJ1-1	TRBD1	CASRDGTANTEAFF
TRBV4-3	TRBJ2-7	.	CASSQEVVGRGEQYF
TRBV9	TRBJ2-3	TRBD2	CASSDGGGPGTDTQYF
TRBV11-1	TRBJ1-2	.	CASSLDRNYGYTF
TRBV7-6	TRBJ1-1	.	CASSLAGQNTEAFF
TRBV6-5	TRBJ2-3	.	CASSGSGTDTQYF
TRBV6-7	TRBJ2-5	.	CASSYNKPIPQETQYF
TRBV6-1	TRBJ2-7	.	CASSSQGYPTYEQYF
TRBV7-9	TRBJ1-3	.	CASSSTQTVYSGNTIYF
TRBV23-1	TRBJ1-2	TRBD1	CASSQRTGAGYTF
TRBV19	TRBJ2-3	.	CASSIGGIGTDTQYF
TRBV11-2	TRBJ2-7	TRBD2	CASSTTSGAGYEQYF
TRBV7-9	TRBJ2-1	.	CASSSKFNEQFF
TRBV7-2	TRBJ2-1	TRBD1	CASSLRDSSYNEQFF
TRBV9	TRBJ2-3	.	CASSVGRGSSDTQYF
TRBV10-3	TRBJ2-5	TRBD2	CAISEAGGVETQYF
TRBV10-1	TRBJ2-7	TRBD2	CASSPSGESYEQYF
TRBV30	TRBJ1-4	.	CAWSGVQVGEKLFF
TRBV30	TRBJ2-7	TRBD2	CAWATGTSGYEQYF
TRBV7-9	TRBJ2-5	.	CASSLVASKETQYF
TRBV6-5	TRBJ2-1	TRBD2	CASSYSTSGNEQFF
TRBV5-1	TRBJ2-7	.	CASTFRGNDEQYF
TRBV27	TRBJ1-2	.	CASSLGGAQLTMGYTF
TRBV27	TRBJ2-7	.	CASSSGLFYEQYF
TRBV6-6	TRBJ1-5	.	CASSFNPTGEPQHF
TRBV28	TRBJ1-2	.	CASSLGLGALEERYGYTF
TRBV25-1	TRBJ2-3	.	CASSGGSATDTQYF
TRBV4-1	TRBJ1-4	.	CASSQDLSSGLFF
TRBV7-3	TRBJ2-1	.	CASSLTGGAGYNEQFF
TRBV5-1	TRBJ1-5	.	CASSFGSNQPQHF
TRBV5-6	TRBJ1-2	TRBD1	CASSLGDRGKGYTF
TRBV11-2	TRBJ1-1	TRBD1	CASGKGTGELTMNTEAFF
TRBV27	TRBJ1-3	.	CASSLSQGLAGNTIYF
TRBV11-3	TRBJ1-1	.	CASSWTNPNTEAFF
TRBV9	TRBJ2-1	TRBD2	CASSVGTSGSRTYNEQFF
TRBV2	TRBJ2-3	TRBD2	CASRTSGPFTQYF